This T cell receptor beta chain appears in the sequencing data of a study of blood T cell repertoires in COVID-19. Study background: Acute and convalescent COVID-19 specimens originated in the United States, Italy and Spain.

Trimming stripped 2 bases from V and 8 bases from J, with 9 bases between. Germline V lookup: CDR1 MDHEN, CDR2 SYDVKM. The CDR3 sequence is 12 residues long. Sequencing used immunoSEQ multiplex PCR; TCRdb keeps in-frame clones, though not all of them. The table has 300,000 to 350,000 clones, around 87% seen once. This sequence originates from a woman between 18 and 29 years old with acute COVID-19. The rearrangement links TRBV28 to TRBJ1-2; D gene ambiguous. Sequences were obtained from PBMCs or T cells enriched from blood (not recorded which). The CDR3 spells CASSLDGRGYTF. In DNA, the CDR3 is TGTGCCAGCAGTTTAGACGGGAGGGGCTACACCTTC.